This entry is about one TCR beta chain. As yet, its antigen is unknown. The sample belongs to a study of T cells after yellow fever vaccination. Study-level findings and limits: A minor fraction of clonotypes spanned both CD4 and CD8 compartments. Reappearance after the booster was observed for most primary-vaccination clones (96% CD4, about 85% CD8). Abundant bulk-derived clonotypes could contaminate FACS-sorted repertoires.

TCRdb recomputed calls from the 5' RACE reads with MiXCR, one row per CDR3 protein. The sample holds 150,000 to 200,000 distinct CDR3 sequences, around 7.2% seen once. The receptor was derived from a man younger than 30 who received the YFV17D yellow fever vaccine. Material: CD4+ T cells sorted from PBMCs, obtained around 5 days after the first yellow fever vaccination.

Written as DNA, the CDR3 is TGTGCCAGCAGGGGTACTAGCCACGGATCGAGTGAGCAGTTCTTC. Protein: CASRGTSHGSSEQFF. The V gene is TRBV2, the J gene TRBJ2-1; tentative D call: TRBD2 (6 bases). The ends were cut back, 6 bases at V and 9 bases at J, with 21 bases in the middle. This CDR3 has 15 amino acids. CDR1 is SNHLY and CDR2 is FYNNEI in the germline V gene.